Each of the 21 T cell receptor beta chains below was sequenced from the same sample in a study of cytomegalovirus exposure and HLA in healthy donors. The PCR used 60 Vbeta and 13 Jbeta primers. Generated by immunoSEQ multiplex PCR, the TCRdb table keeps only in-frame clones and is missing some. The sample has around 140,000 clones; approximately 77% are singletons. The source material was PBMCs. The receptors shown here come from a woman between 40 and 55 years old in good health and CMV-seronegative.

The gene calls are TRBV23-1 and TRBJ1-3; 9 nucleotides agree with TRBD1. TRBV23-1 is given ORF status, its function remaining uncertain. The CDR3 totals 17 residues. The J segment lost 0 bases and the V segment lost 6 bases, leaving 9 bases of the junction unmatched. The CDR3 is CASSVRDRASSGNTIYF. The CDR3 coding sequence is TGCGCCAGCAGCGTCCGGGACAGGGCCTCCTCTGGAAACACCATATATTTT.

This rearrangement joins TRBV9 to TRBJ2-3, with 7 nucleotides matching TRBD1. In germline, CDR1 is SGDLS, CDR2 YYNGEE. CDR3 length equals 17 residues. The ends lost 4 bases at V and 3 bases at J; junction bases unmatched: 14. This CDR3 reads CASSTREQGILTDTQYF. In nucleotides, the CDR3 is TGTGCCAGCAGCACCCGCGAACAGGGGATTTTGACAGATACGCAGTATTTT.

The chain is built from TRBV27 and TRBJ1-1; weak D call: TRBD1 (5 bases). Germline CDR1 is MNHEY and CDR2 is SMNVEV (reference sequence). The V and J ends lost 3 bases and 9 bases respectively, with 11 bases between them. The CDR3 extends over 12 amino acids. The CDR3 here is CASSFTGAKAFF. The CDR3 coding sequence is TGTGCCAGCAGTTTCACAGGAGCGAAAGCTTTCTTT.

This chain's CDR3 is CASSWTSGGPNYEQYF. The CDR3 nucleotides read TGTGCCAGCAGCTGGACTAGCGGGGGGCCTAACTACGAGCAGTACTTC. The gene calls are TRBV7-2 and TRBJ2-7, with TRBD2 matching 14 bases. V lost 4 bases, J lost 3 bases, and 5 bases stayed unmatched. CDR3 length: 16 residues. The germline gives CDR1 SGHTA, CDR2 FQGNSA.

The chain couples TRBV6-6 to TRBJ1-5; D uncertain. The CDR3 is 15 residues long. Germline V gives CDR1 MNHNY, CDR2 SVGAGI (reference sequence). V lost 0 bases and J lost 0, with 6 bases in between. The CDR3, as DNA: TGTGCCAGCAGTTACTCTCAGAATAGCAATCAGCCCCAGCATTTT. Its protein is CASSYSQNSNQPQHF.

The chain recombines TRBV7-2 with TRBJ2-2; D not certain. V lost 1 base, J lost 7 bases, and 4 bases lay in between. The length of the CDR3 is 12 residues. Germline assignment: CDR1 SGHTA and CDR2 FQGNSA. The CDR3 nucleotides are TGTGCCAGCAGCTTAGGACTCGGGGAGCTGTTTTTT. This gives the protein CASSLGLGELFF.

This chain connects TRBV28 to TRBJ1-4; 9 bases are shared with TRBD1. Germline CDR1 reads MDHEN; CDR2 reads SYDVKM. The CDR3 is 15 amino acids. Losses at the gene ends were 2 bases for V and 5 bases for J; bases not matched to a gene: 3. CDR3 DNA sequence: TGTGCCAGCAGTTTAAACAGGGGGCTAAATGAAAAACTGTTTTTT. Its translation is CASSLNRGLNEKLFF.

A few counts support this clone. The chain is built from TRBV15 and TRBJ1-4; no firm D call. The CDR3 extends over 11 amino acids. Germline-derived CDR1 and CDR2 are LNHNV and YYDKDF (reference sequence). The V and J ends lost 8 bases and 5 bases respectively, with 6 bases between them. CDR3 DNA sequence: TGTGCCACCCTCGGGAATGAAAAACTGTTTTTT. This codes for CATLGNEKLFF.

The J gene is TRBJ1-2, the V gene TRBV5-1; D is unclear. Germline loops: CDR1 SGHRS, CDR2 YFSETQ. This CDR3 comprises 15 residues. Trimming stripped 1 base from V and 3 bases from J, with 13 bases between. This chain's CDR3 is CASSLTSLVYYGYTF. CDR3 in DNA: TGCGCCAGCAGCTTGACCTCCTTAGTTTACTATGGCTACACCTTC.

The rearrangement joins TRBV30 to TRBJ1-2, with TRBD1 as a possible D gene (5 bases). The germline V gene has CDR1 GTSNPN and CDR2 SVGIG (reference sequence). V was shortened by 7 bases and J by 7 bases, with 19 bases between the two germline ends. This CDR3 region has 13 residues. CDR3 nucleotides: TGTGCCTTCCCTGGGGGGGATTGGGGTGGCTACACCTTC. Residues: CAFPGGDWGGYTF.

J is TRBJ2-2 and V is TRBV11-2; D may be TRBD2 (7 bases). Trimming removed 5 bases from V and 9 bases from J, with 13 bases in between. This CDR3 comprises 13 residues. CDR1 is SGHAT, CDR2 FQNNGV, per germline. The CDR3 bases are TGTGCCAGCAGCCGAGGCGGGGGCCGGGAGCTGTTTTTT. It specifies CASSRGGGRELFF.

The V and J genes are TRBV7-2 and TRBJ1-2; a possible D gene is TRBD1 (6 bases). Trimming cost V 1 base and J 5 bases, with 14 bases left between them. This CDR3 region has 15 residues. CDR1 and CDR2 (germline): SGHTA, FQGNSA. This chain's CDR3 is CASSLEGEEGYGYTF. The CDR3 DNA reads as TGTGCCAGCAGCTTAGAGGGGGAAGAGGGATATGGCTACACCTTC.

The V and J genes are TRBV12-5 and TRBJ1-1; D gene ambiguous. The germline CDR1 and CDR2 sequences are LGHNT and FRNRAP. This CDR3 region has 14 residues. V was clipped by 6 bases and J by 0 bases, with 11 bases between them. In DNA, the CDR3 is TGTGCTAGTGGGACTCCGGGGTTGAACACTGAAGCTTTCTTT. It is translated as CASGTPGLNTEAFF.

This clone was seen a few times. The chain uses TRBV4-3 and TRBJ2-2; D call uncertain. The CDR3 consists of 15 residues. Per the germline V gene, CDR1 is LGHNA and CDR2 is YSLEER. V was trimmed by 0 bases and J by 2 bases, leaving 7 bases between them. The CDR3 DNA reads as TGCGCCAGCAGCCAAGAGTCAGGAAACACCGGGGAGCTGTTTTTT. This gives the protein CASSQESGNTGELFF.

This chain connects TRBV6-5 to TRBJ2-7, with D perhaps TRBD1 (5 bases). Germline V gene lookup returns CDR1 MNHEY and CDR2 SVGAGI. The V end lost 0 bases, the J end lost 5 bases, and 14 bases lay between the germline ends. The length of the CDR3 is 15 residues. This chain's CDR3 is CASSYSTTVANEQYF. The CDR3 region has the DNA TGTGCCAGCAGTTACTCTACGACAGTGGCCAACGAGCAGTACTTC.

The V call is TRBV7-9, the J call TRBJ2-1; D is unclear. This CDR3 comprises 13 residues. Between the trimmed V and J ends, which lost 7 bases and 0 bases, there was a span of 7 bases. The germline V gene encodes CDR1 SEHNR and CDR2 FQNEAQ (reference sequence). CDR3 sequence: CASKYSSYNEQFF. Written as DNA, the CDR3 is TGTGCCAGCAAGTACAGCTCCTACAATGAGCAGTTCTTC.

The chain links TRBV7-9 to TRBJ1-4, with D possibly being TRBD1 (6 bases). V was pared by 4 bases and J by 4 bases, with 13 bases between. Germline V CDR1 and CDR2: SEHNR, FQNEAQ (reference sequence). The CDR3 consists of 15 residues. CDR3 DNA: TGTGCCAGCAGCTCTATCGAGGGGGTTAATGAAAAACTGTTTTTT. It translates to CASSSIEGVNEKLFF. The whole variable domain, remainder taken from reference TRBV7-9 and TRBJ1-4, is DTGVSQNPRHKITKRGQNVTFRCDPISEHNRLYWYRQTLGQGPEFLTYFQNEAQLEKSRLLSDRFSAERPKGSFSTLEIQRTEQGDSAMYLCASSSIEGVNEKLFFGSGTQLSVL.

V gene TRBV19 combines with J gene TRBJ1-1; TRBD1 aligns across 8 bases. The germline V gene encodes CDR1 LNHDA and CDR2 SQIVND (reference sequence). The CDR3 runs 17 residues. The V segment lost 7 bases and the J segment 6 bases; nucleotides outside the gene matches: 19. CDR3 in amino acids: CASMSLPGGVIYSEAFF. The CDR3 nucleotides are TGTGCCAGTATGAGTTTGCCAGGGGGCGTAATTTACTCTGAAGCTTTCTTT.

V usage is TRBV2 and J usage is TRBJ1-5; D is perhaps TRBD1 (5 bases). Germline V lookup: CDR1 SNHLY, CDR2 FYNNEI. The CDR3 covers 16 residues. The ends were cut back, 2 bases at V and 6 bases at J, with 17 bases in the middle. This chain's CDR3 is CASSETRQGRGQPQHF. The CDR3 nucleotides read TGTGCCAGCAGTGAAACTCGGCAGGGAAGGGGTCAGCCCCAGCATTTT.

The chain joins TRBV5-1 to TRBJ2-1; possibly TRBD2 for D (7 bases). The CDR3 contains 18 residues. Germline-derived CDR1 and CDR2 are SGHRS and YFSETQ. V gave up 7 bases and J gave up 2 bases, with 25 bases separating them. CDR3 loop: CASGPWGAGAATYNEQFF. CDR3 in DNA: TGCGCCAGCGGTCCCTGGGGGGCGGGGGCCGCTACCTACAATGAGCAGTTCTTC.

The chain uses TRBV27 and TRBJ1-2; D is undetermined. The V gene lost 3 bases and the J gene lost 4 bases, with 15 bases spanning the gap. Germline V gives CDR1 MNHEY, CDR2 SMNVEV (reference sequence). The CDR3 has 15 residues. CDR3 nucleotide sequence: TGTGCCAGCAGTTTTCTTAGTGACGGGAGCTATGGCTACACCTTC. This sequence encodes CASSFLSDGSYGYTF.